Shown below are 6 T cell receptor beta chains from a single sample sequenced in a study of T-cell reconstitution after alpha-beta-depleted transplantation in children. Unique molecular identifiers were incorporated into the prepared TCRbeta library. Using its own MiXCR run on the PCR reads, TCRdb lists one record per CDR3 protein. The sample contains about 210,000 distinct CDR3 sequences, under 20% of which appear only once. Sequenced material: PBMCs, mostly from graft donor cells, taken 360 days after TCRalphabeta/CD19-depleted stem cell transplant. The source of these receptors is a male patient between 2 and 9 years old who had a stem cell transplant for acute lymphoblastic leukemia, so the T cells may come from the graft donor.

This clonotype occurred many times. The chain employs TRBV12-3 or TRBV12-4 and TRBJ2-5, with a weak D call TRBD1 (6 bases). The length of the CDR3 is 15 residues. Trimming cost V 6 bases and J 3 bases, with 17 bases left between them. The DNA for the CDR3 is TGTGCCAGCAGGTACAGGGTAGGGCTGGAAGAGACCCAGTACTTC. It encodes CASRYRVGLEETQYF.

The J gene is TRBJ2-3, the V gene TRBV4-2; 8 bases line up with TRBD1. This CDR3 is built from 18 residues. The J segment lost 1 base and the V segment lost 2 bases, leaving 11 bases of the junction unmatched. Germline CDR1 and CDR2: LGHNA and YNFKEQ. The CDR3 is CASSQYMTGTGGTDTQYF. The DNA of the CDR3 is TGTGCCAGCAGCCAATACATGACCGGGACAGGAGGCACAGATACGCAGTATTTT.

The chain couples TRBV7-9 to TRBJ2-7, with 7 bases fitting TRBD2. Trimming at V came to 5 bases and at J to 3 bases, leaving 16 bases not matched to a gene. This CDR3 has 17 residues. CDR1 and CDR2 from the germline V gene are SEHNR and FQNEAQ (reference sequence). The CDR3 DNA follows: TGTGCCAGCAGCCACTTATTGGGGAGGGCACAGAACTACGAGCAGTACTTC. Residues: CASSHLLGRAQNYEQYF.

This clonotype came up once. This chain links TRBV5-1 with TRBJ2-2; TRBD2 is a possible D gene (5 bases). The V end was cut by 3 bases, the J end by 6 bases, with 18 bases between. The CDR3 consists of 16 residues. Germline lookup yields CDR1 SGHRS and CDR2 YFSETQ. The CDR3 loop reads CASSSLASVLSGELFF. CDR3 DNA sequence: TGCGCCAGCAGCTCTCTAGCATCCGTCCTCTCCGGGGAGCTGTTTTTT.

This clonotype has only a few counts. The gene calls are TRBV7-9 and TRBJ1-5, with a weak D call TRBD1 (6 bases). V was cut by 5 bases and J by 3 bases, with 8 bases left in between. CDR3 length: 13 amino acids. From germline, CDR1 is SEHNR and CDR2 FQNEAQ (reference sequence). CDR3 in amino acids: CASSRDTNQPQHF. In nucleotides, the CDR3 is TGTGCCAGCAGCCGGGACACCAATCAGCCCCAGCATTTT.

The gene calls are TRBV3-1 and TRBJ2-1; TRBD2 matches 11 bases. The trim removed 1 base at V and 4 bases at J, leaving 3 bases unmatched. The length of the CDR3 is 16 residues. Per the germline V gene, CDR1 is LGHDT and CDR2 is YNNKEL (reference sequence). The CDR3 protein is CASSQVLAGGYNEQFF. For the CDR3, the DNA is TGTGCCAGCAGCCAAGTTCTAGCGGGGGGTTACAATGAGCAGTTCTTC.